The sequence of this T cell receptor beta chain was determined in a study of blood T cells in healthy people across ages. Study-wide background: About one barcoded beta molecule per two T cells was captured by template switching. Study conclusions and caveats: Versus aged donors, long-lived donors had higher diversity and more naive CD4+ cells.

For this clonotype: Its target is not known.

J lost 4 bases, V lost 6 bases, and 12 bases had no gene match. The length of the CDR3 is 16 residues. Germline CDR1 MGHRA, CDR2 YSYEKL. A second PCR of 7 to 11 cycles used a sample-barcoded 5' primer and a J-beta primer mix. A single record per CDR3 protein comes from TCRdb applying MiXCR to the 5' RACE reads. The sample records about 970,000 distinct CDR3 sequences, roughly 50% being singletons. The source of this sequence is a woman aged 60 to 75 in good health. The chain uses TRBV4-1 and TRBJ2-3; 8 nucleotides agree with TRBD2. Input material: blood. The CDR3 bases are TGCGCCAGCAGACCTCGCGGAGCGGGAGAGTCAGATACGCAGTATTTT. The encoded protein is CASRPRGAGESDTQYF.